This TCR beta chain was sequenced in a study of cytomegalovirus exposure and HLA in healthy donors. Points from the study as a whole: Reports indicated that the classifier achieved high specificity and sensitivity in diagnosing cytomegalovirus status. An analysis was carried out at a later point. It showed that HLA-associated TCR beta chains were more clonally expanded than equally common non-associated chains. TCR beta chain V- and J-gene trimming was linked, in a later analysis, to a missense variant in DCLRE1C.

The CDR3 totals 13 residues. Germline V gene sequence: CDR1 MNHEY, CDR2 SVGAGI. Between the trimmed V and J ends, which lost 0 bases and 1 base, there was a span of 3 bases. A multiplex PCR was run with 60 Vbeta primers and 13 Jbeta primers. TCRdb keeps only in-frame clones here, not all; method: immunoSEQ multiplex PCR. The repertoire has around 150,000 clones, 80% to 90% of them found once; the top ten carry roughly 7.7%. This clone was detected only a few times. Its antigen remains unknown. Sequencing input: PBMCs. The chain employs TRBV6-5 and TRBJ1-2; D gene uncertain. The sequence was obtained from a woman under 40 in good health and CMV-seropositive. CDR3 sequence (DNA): TGTGCCAGCAGTTACTCACTTAACTATGGCTACACCTTC. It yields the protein CASSYSLNYGYTF.